These T cell receptor beta chains were read from a single sample in a study of multiple sclerosis patients with progressive multifocal leukoencephalopathy. The method was immunoSEQ multiplex PCR; TCRdb's version includes in-frame clones alone and lacks a portion of them. The sample shows some 28,000 clones, roughly 90% of them seen only once. The starting material was PBMCs, obtained from a patient treated with natalizumab. The receptors were sampled from a human donor with multiple sclerosis. Both conserved end residues are part of each CDR3. D genes are given only for firm matches. Clone sizes are given selectively: once, few, many, or a class where the clone is expanded.

TRBV2,-,TRBJ1-3,-,TGTGCCAGCAGTGGAAGAAGCTCTGGAAACACCATATATTTT,CASSGRSSGNTIYF
TRBV12-2,-,TRBJ2-1,-,TGTGCAAGTCGCCGAGGGGTGGATGAGCAGTTCTTC,CASRRGVDEQFF
TRBV18,-,TRBJ2-7,-,TGTGCCAGCTCACCCGCATCAGCAAGGGGGGCAGGTGAGCAGTACTTC,CASSPASARGAGEQYF
TRBV11-3,-,TRBJ1-2,few,TGTGCCAGCAGCTTAGCTGACTCCGGGCTGCGGAGCTATGGCTACACCTTC,CASSLADSGLRSYGYTF
TRBV28,TRBD1,TRBJ2-7,-,TGTGCCAGCAGTTCAGGGACAGGACGGAGCAATTCCTACGAGCAGTACTTC,CASSSGTGRSNSYEQYF
TRBV5-5,-,TRBJ2-2,-,TGTGCCAGCAGCTTGGGTAGGGGGAACACCGGGGAGCTGTTTTTT,CASSLGRGNTGELFF
TRBV5-1,TRBD1,TRBJ2-2,-,TGCGCCAGCAGCTTGGAAGGACAGGGAAACACCGGGGAGCTGTTTTTT,CASSLEGQGNTGELFF
TRBV6-5,TRBD1,TRBJ1-2,-,TGTGCCAGCAGTGATACAGGGGTTTTTGGCTACACCTTC,CASSDTGVFGYTF
TRBV2,TRBD1,TRBJ2-3,-,TGTGCCAGCAGTTGGAGACAGGGGGCAGATACGCAGTATTTT,CASSWRQGADTQYF
TRBV27,-,TRBJ1-5,-,TGTGCCAGCAGCCCAACAGGTTCTGGCAATCAGCCCCAGCATTTT,CASSPTGSGNQPQHF
TRBV12-5,-,TRBJ1-1,-,TGTGCTAGTGGTTTGCCCTTTAAGGAAGCTTTCTTT,CASGLPFKEAFF
TRBV7-9,-,TRBJ1-1,-,TGTGCCAGCAGCCAAATAACCCGGGGGAACACTGAAGCTTTCTTT,CASSQITRGNTEAFF
TRBV25-1,-,TRBJ2-3,-,TGTGCCAGCAGTGATAATTGGTTGCGGCTAGGAACCTCGGATACGCAGTATTTT,CASSDNWLRLGTSDTQYF
TRBV19,TRBD1,TRBJ1-6,few,TGTGCCAGCCGCACCGGACAGGGTGTAGGGTCACCCCTCCACTTT,CASRTGQGVGSPLHF
TRBV2,-,TRBJ2-3,-,TGTGCCAGCACTCTCGAGGGGGTTGGCACAGATACGCAGTATTTT,CASTLEGVGTDTQYF
TRBV19,TRBD1,TRBJ1-5,-,TGTGCCAGTAGGGGGACAGTAGAACATCAGCCCCAGCATTTT,CASRGTVEHQPQHF
TRBV27,-,TRBJ1-5,-,TGTGCCACCCGCCCACTTTATAGCAATCAGCCCCAGCATTTT,CATRPLYSNQPQHF
TRBV6-4,-,TRBJ1-2,-,TGTGCCAGCAGTCTGGGGGGGGTGACCTATGGCTACACCTTC,CASSLGGVTYGYTF
TRBV6-6,-,TRBJ1-1,few,TGTGCCAGCAGGGAACAGTATACTGAAGCTTTCTTT,CASREQYTEAFF
TRBV27,-,TRBJ2-7,-,TGTGCCAGCAAAAAACGGCCCTCAAAGTCCTACGAGCAGTACTTC,CASKKRPSKSYEQYF
TRBV9,-,TRBJ1-2,-,TGTGCCAGCAGCGTAGATGACGGAACTTCCTATGGCTACACCTTC,CASSVDDGTSYGYTF
TRBV6-1,TRBD2,TRBJ2-3,-,TGTGCCAGCAGTGACAGGAGACTAGCGGGGGGGTTCACAGATACGCAGTATTTT,CASSDRRLAGGFTDTQYF
TRBV7-6,TRBD1,TRBJ2-7,-,TGTGCCAGCAGCTTAGGCGACAGGGGGTCCTACGAGCAGTACTTC,CASSLGDRGSYEQYF
TRBV6-5,-,TRBJ2-1,-,TGTGCCAGCAGTCGACAGAGCTCCTACAATGAGCAGTTCTTC,CASSRQSSYNEQFF
TRBV18,-,TRBJ2-7,-,TGTGCCAGCTCATCCGACTACGAGCAGTACTTC,CASSSDYEQYF
TRBV28,-,TRBJ1-1,few,TGTGCCACCCGCATAAATCCTGAAGCTTTCTTT,CATRINPEAFF
TRBV4-3,-,TRBJ2-1,-,TGCGCCAGCAGCCAAGGTACAGGGACGAGCTCCTACAATGAGCAGTTCTTC,CASSQGTGTSSYNEQFF
TRBV6-6,-,TRBJ2-7,-,TGTGCCAGCAGTTACGCAGAATACGAGCAGTACTTC,CASSYAEYEQYF
TRBV18,TRBD1,TRBJ1-2,-,TGTGCCAGCTCACCACCTGGAGGACAGGGGATTAATGGCTACACCTTC,CASSPPGGQGINGYTF
TRBV7-2,TRBD1,TRBJ2-7,-,TGTGCCAGCAGCTCCGGGACAGGCTCCTACGAGCAGTACTTC,CASSSGTGSYEQYF
TRBV4-2,-,TRBJ2-7,-,TGTGCCAGCAGCCAAGGGGGGGATACCTACGAGCAGTACTTC,CASSQGGDTYEQYF
TRBV6-5,-,TRBJ1-1,once,TGTGCCAGCAGCACCCTCAGCAGGGACGCTGAAGCTTTCTTT,CASSTLSRDAEAFF
TRBV4-2,TRBD1,TRBJ2-4,few,TGTGCCAGCAGCCAAAACAGGGGGAACATTCAGTACTTC,CASSQNRGNIQYF
TRBV30,-,TRBJ1-2,-,TGTGCCTGGAGTCCCACGGGGGGTGGGCCCCCTTATGGCTACACCTTC,CAWSPTGGGPPYGYTF
TRBV5-1,-,TRBJ1-2,-,TGCGCCAGCAGCTTGGAAAGGAGAAACTATGGCTACACCTTC,CASSLERRNYGYTF
TRBV6-1,-,TRBJ1-5,-,TGTGCCAGCAGTGACGAGGTCAGTCAGCATTTT,CASSDEVSQHF
TRBV4-2,-,TRBJ2-5,-,TGTGCCAGCAGCCAAAGCCAGGGAAGGGGAGAGACCCAGTACTTC,CASSQSQGRGETQYF
TRBV9,-,TRBJ2-1,-,TGTGCCAGCAGCGTCCACGCTAGCGTGATTAATGAGCAGTTCTTC,CASSVHASVINEQFF
TRBV2,-,TRBJ1-2,-,TGTGCCAGCACACTCAGGGTGAATGTGGATGGCTACACCTTC,CASTLRVNVDGYTF